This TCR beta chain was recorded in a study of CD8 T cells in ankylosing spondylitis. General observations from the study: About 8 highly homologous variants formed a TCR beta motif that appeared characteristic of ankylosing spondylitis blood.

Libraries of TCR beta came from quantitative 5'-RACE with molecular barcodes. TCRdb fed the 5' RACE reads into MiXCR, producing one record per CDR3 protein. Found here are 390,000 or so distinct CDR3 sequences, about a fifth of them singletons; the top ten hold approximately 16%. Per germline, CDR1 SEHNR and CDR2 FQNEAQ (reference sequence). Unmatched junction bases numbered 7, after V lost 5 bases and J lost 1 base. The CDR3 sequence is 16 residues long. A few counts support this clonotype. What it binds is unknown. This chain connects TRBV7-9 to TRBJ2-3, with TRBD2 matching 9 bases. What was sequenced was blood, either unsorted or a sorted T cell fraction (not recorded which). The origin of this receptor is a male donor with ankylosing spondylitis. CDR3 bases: TGTGCCAGCAGCCCCCCCGGACTAGCGCGCACAGATACGCAGTATTTT. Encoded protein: CASSPPGLARTDTQYF.